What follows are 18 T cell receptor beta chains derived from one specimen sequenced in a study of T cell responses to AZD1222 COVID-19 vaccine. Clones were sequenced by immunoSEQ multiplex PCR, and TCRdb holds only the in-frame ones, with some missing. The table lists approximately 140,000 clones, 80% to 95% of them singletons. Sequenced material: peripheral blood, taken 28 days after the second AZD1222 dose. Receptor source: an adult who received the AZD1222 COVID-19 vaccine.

The CDR3 loop reads CASSLQGAGQFF. DNA for the CDR3: TGTGCCAGCAGTTTGCAGGGGGCAGGGCAGTTCTTC. The chain has TRBV11-2 and TRBJ2-1, with 8 bases that match TRBD1. The CDR3 length is 12 residues. Germline V gives CDR1 SGHAT, CDR2 FQNNGV. The junction had 7 bases not matched to a gene; V was cut back by 6 bases and J by 12 bases.

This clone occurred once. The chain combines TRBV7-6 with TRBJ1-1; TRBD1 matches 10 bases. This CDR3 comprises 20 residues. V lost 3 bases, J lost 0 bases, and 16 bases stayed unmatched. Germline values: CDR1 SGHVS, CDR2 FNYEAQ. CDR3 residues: CASSFDRGLTPGTMNTEAFF. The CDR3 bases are TGTGCCAGCAGCTTCGACAGGGGGCTCACCCCTGGTACAATGAACACTGAAGCTTTCTTT.

Here the CDR3 reads CASSQEGAGDQETQYF. Here the CDR3 DNA reads TGCGCCAGCAGCCAAGAGGGTGCAGGGGACCAAGAGACCCAGTACTTC. The V gene is TRBV4-1, the J gene TRBJ2-5, with a possible D match to TRBD1 (6 bases). The V and J ends lost 0 bases and 0 bases respectively, with 11 bases between them. Germline V gives CDR1 MGHRA, CDR2 YSYEKL. The CDR3 runs 16 residues.

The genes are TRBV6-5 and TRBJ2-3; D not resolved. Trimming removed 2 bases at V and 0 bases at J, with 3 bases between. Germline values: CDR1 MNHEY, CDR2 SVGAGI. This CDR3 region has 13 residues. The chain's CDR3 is CASSYKSTDTQYF. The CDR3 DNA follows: TGTGCCAGCAGTTACAAAAGCACAGATACGCAGTATTTT.

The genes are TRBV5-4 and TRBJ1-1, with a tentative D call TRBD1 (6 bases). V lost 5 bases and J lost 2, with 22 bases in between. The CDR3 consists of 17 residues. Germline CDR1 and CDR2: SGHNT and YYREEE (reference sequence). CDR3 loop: CASRPGGTPHSNTEAFF. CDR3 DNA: TGTGCCAGCAGACCAGGAGGGACACCGCACAGCAACACTGAAGCTTTCTTT.

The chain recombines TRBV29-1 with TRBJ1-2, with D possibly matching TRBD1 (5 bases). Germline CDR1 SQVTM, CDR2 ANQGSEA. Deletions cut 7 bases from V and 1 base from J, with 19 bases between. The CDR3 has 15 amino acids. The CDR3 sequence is CSARGTEKINYGYTF. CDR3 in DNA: TGCAGCGCTCGGGGGACCGAAAAAATTAACTATGGCTACACCTTC.

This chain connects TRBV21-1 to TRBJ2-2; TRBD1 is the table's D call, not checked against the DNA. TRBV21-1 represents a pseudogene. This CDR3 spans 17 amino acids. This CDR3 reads CASSKAVPGRNTGELFF. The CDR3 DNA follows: TGTGCCAGCAGCAAAGCAGTGCCAGGGCGAAACACCGGGGAGCTGTTTTTT.

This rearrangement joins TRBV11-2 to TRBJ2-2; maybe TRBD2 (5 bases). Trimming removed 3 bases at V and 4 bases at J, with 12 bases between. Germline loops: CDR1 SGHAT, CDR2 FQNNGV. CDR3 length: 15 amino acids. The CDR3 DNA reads TGTGCCAGCAGCTTCCGAGCGGTAGGCACCGGGGAGCTGTTTTTT. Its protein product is CASSFRAVGTGELFF.

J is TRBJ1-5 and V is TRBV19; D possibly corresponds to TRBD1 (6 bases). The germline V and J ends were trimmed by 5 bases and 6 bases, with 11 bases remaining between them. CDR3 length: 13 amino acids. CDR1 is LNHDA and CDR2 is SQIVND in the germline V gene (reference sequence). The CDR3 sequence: CASSGTGPQPQHF. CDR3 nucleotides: TGTGCCAGTAGTGGTACAGGGCCTCAGCCCCAGCATTTT.

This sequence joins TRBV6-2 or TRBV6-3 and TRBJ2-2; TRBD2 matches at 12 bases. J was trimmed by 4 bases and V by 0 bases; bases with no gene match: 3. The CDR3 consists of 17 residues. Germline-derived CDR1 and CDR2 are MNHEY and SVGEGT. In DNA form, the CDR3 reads TGTGCCAGCAGTTACTCAGGACTAGCGGGGATCACCGGGGAGCTGTTTTTT. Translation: CASSYSGLAGITGELFF.

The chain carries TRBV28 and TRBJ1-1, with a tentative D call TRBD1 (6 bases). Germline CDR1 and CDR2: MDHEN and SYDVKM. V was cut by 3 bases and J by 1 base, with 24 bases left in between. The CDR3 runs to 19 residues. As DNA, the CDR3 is TGTGCCAGCAGTTTTATGCGGGGGCGCTTGACGGTCTCGAACACTGAAGCTTTCTTT. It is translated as CASSFMRGRLTVSNTEAFF.

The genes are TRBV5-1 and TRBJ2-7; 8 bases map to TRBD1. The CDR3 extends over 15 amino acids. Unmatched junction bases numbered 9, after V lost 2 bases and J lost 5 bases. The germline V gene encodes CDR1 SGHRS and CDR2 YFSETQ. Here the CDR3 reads CASSFKPGQVNEQYF. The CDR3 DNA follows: TGCGCCAGCAGCTTTAAACCGGGACAGGTAAACGAGCAGTACTTC. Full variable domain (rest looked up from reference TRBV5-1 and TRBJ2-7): KAGVTQTPRYLIKTRGQQVTLSCSPISGHRSVSWYQQTPGQGLQFLFEYFSETQRNKGNFPGRFSGRQFSNSRSEMNVSTLELGDSALYLCASSFKPGQVNEQYFGPGTRLTVT.

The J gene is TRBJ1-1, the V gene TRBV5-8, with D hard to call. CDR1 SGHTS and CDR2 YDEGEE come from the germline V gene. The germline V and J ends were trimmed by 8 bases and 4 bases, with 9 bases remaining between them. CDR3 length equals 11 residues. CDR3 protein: CARRTGTEAFF. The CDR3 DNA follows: TGTGCCAGAAGAACGGGCACTGAAGCTTTCTTT.

CDR3 amino acids: CASSEMESYEQYF. The CDR3 DNA sequence: TGTGCCAGCAGTGAAATGGAGTCCTACGAGCAGTACTTC. The gene calls are TRBV2 and TRBJ2-7; no definite D call. With 2 bases removed from V and 1 base from J, the gap between germline ends came to 6 bases. The CDR3 runs to 13 residues. Germline V gives CDR1 SNHLY, CDR2 FYNNEI.

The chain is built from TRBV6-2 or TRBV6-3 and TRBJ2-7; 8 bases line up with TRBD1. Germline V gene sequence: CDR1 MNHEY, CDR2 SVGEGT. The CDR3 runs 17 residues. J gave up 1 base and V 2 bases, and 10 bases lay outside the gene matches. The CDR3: CASSYPTDRAWSYEQYF. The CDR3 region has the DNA TGTGCCAGCAGTTACCCCACGGACAGGGCGTGGTCCTACGAGCAGTACTTC.

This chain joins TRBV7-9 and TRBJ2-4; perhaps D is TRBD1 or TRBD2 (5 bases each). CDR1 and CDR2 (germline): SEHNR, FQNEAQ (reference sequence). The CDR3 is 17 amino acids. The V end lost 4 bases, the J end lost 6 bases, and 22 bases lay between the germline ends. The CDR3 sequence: CASSSTWDRASGNIQYF. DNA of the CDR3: TGTGCCAGCAGCTCAACCTGGGACCGCGCATCGGGAAACATTCAGTACTTC.

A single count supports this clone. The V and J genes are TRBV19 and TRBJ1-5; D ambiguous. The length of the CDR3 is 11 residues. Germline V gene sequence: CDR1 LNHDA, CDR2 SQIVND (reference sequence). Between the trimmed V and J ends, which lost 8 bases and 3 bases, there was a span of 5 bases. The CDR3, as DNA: TGTGCCAGTGGAAACAATCAGCCCCAGCATTTT. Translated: CASGNNQPQHF.

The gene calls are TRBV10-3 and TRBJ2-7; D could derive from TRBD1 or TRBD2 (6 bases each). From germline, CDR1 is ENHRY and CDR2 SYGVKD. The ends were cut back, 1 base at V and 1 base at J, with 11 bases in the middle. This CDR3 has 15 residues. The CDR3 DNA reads TGTGCCATCAGTGAGTTGGGGGGCTCATCCTACGAGCAGTACTTC. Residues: CAISELGGSSYEQYF.